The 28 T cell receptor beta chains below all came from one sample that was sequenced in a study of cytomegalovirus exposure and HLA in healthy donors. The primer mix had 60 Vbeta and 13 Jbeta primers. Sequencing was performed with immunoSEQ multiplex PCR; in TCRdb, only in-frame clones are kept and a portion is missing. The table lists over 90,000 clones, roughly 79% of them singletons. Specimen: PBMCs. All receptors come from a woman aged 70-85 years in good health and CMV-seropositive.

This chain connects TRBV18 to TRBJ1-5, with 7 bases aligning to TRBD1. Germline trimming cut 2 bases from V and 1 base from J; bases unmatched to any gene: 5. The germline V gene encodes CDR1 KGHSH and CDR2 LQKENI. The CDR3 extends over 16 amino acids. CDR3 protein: CASSPGQGGSNQPQHF. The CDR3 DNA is TGTGCCAGCTCACCAGGGCAGGGGGGAAGCAATCAGCCCCAGCATTTT.

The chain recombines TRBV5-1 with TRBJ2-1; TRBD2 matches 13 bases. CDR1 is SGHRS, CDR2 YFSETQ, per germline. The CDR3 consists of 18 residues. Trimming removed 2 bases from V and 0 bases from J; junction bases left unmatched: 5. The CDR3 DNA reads TGCGCCAGCAGCTTACTAGCGGGAGGGGTTGCCTCCTACAATGAGCAGTTCTTC. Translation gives CASSLLAGGVASYNEQFF.

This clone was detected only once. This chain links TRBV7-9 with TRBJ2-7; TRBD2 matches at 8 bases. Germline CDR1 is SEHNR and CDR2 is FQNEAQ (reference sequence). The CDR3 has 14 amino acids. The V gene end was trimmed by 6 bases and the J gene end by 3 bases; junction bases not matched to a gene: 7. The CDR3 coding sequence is TGTGCCAGCAGAACTGGGACTAGTGACTACGAGCAGTACTTC. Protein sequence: CASRTGTSDYEQYF.

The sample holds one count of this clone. CDR3 coding DNA: TGTGCCAGCAGTTACTCGAGAGGGAGTCTCTACGAGCAGTACTTC. As protein: CASSYSRGSLYEQYF. V usage is TRBV6-5 and J usage is TRBJ2-7; TRBD2 might be the D (5 bases). CDR1 and CDR2 (germline): MNHEY, SVGAGI. The ends were cut back, 0 bases at V and 3 bases at J, with 12 bases in the middle. This CDR3 region has 15 residues.

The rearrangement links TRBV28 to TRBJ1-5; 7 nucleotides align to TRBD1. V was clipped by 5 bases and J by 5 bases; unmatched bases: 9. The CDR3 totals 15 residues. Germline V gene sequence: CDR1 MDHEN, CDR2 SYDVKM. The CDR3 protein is CASSPLGRGDQPQHF. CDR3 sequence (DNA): TGTGCCAGCAGTCCGTTGGGCAGGGGGGATCAGCCCCAGCATTTT.

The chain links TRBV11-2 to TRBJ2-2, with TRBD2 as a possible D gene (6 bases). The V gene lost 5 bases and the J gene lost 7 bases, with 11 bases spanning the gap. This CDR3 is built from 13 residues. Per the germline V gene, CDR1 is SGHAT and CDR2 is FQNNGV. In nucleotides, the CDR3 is TGTGCCAGCAGCGCGGGGTACGTCGGGGAGCTGTTTTTT. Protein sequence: CASSAGYVGELFF.

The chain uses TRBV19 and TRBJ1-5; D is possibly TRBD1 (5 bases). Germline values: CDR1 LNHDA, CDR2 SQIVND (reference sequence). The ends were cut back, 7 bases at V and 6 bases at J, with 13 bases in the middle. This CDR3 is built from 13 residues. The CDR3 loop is CASTWGGSQPQHF. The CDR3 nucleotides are TGTGCCAGTACGTGGGGGGGAAGTCAGCCCCAGCATTTT.

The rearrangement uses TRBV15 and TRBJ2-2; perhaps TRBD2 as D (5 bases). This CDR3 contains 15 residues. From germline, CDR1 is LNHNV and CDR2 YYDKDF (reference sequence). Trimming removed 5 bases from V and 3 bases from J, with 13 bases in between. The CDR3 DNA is TGTGCCACCAGCGACGGGGTTCTCTACACCGGGGAGCTGTTTTTT. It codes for CATSDGVLYTGELFF.

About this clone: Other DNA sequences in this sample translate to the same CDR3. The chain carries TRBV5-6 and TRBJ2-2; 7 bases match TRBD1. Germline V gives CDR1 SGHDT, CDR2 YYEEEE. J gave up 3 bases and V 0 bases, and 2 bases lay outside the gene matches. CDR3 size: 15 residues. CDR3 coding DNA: TGTGCCAGCAGCTTGGTGCAGGGGGACACCGGGGAGCTGTTTTTT. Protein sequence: CASSLVQGDTGELFF.

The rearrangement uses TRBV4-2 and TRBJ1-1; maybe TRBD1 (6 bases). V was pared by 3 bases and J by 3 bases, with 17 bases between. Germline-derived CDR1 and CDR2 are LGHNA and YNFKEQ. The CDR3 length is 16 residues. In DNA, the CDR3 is TGTGCCAGCAGCCACGTCAAGTACAGGGATGACACTGAAGCTTTCTTT. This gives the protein CASSHVKYRDDTEAFF.

CDR3 DNA sequence: TGTGCCAGCAGCCAAGCTCGGGGAGGGTCCCAGCATTTT. This sequence encodes CASSQARGGSQHF. This chain uses TRBV4-2 with TRBJ1-5; D unclear. CDR1 LGHNA and CDR2 YNFKEQ come from the germline V gene. Trimming pared 1 base from V and 11 bases from J, leaving 12 bases between. This CDR3 region has 13 residues.

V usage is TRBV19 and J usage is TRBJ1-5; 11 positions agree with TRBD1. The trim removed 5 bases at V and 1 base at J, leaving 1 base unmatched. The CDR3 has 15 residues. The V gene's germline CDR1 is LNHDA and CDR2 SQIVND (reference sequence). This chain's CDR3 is CASSGQGASNQPQHF. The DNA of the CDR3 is TGTGCCAGTAGTGGACAGGGGGCGAGCAATCAGCCCCAGCATTTT.

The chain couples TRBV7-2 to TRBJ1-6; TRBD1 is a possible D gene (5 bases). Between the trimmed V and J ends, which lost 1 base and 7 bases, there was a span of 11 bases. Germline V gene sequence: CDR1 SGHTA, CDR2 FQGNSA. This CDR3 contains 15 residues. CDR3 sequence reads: CASSLVDRVNSPLHF. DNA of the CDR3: TGTGCCAGCAGCTTAGTTGACAGAGTGAATTCACCCCTCCACTTT.

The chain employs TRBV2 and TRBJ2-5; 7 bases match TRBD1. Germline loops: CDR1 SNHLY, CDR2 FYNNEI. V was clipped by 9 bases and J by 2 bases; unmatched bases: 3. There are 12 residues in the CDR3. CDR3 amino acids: CARGTEQETQYF. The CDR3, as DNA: TGTGCCAGAGGGACAGAACAAGAGACCCAGTACTTC.

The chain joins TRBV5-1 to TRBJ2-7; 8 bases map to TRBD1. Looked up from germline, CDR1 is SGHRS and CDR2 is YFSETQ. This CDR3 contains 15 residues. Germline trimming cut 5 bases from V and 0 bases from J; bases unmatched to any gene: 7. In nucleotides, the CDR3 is TGCGCCAGCAGACTGGGACAGGACTACTCCTACGAGCAGTACTTC. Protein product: CASRLGQDYSYEQYF. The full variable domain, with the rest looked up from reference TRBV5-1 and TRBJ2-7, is KAGVTQTPRYLIKTRGQQVTLSCSPISGHRSVSWYQQTPGQGLQFLFEYFSETQRNKGNFPGRFSGRQFSNSRSEMNVSTLELGDSALYLCASRLGQDYSYEQYFGPGTRLTVT.

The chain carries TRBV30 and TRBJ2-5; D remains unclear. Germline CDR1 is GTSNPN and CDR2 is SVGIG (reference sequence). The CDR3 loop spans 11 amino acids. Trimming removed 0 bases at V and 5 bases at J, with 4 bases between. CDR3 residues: CAWSVGETQYF. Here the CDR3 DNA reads TGTGCCTGGAGTGTGGGCGAGACCCAGTACTTC. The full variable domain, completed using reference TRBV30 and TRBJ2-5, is SQTIHQWPATLVQPVGSPLSLECTVEGTSNPNLYWYRQAAGRGLQLLFYSVGIGQISSEVPQNLSASRPQDRQFILSSKKLLLSDSGFYLCAWSVGETQYFGPGTRLLVL.

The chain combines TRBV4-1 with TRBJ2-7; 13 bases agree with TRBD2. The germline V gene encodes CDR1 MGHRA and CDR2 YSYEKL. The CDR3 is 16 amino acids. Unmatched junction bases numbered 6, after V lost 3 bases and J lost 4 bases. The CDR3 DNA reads TGCGCCAGCAGCCAGACTACTAGCGGGAGGGGGTACGAGCAGTACTTC. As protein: CASSQTTSGRGYEQYF.

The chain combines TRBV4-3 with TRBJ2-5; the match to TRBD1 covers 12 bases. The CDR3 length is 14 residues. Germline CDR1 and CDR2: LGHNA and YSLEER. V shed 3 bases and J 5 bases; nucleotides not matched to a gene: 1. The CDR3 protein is CASSQGQGAETQYF. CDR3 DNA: TGCGCCAGCAGCCAGGGACAGGGGGCTGAGACCCAGTACTTC.

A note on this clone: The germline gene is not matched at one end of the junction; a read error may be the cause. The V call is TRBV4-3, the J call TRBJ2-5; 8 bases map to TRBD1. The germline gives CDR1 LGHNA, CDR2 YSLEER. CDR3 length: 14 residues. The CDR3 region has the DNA TGCGCCAGCAGCGAAGACAGGGGCAATGAGACCCAGTACTTC. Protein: CASSEDRGNETQYF.

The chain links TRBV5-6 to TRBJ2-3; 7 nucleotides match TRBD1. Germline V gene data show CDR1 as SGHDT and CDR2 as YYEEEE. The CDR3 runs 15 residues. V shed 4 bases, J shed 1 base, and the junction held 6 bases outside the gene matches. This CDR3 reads CASSLRTGRTDTQYF. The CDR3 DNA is TGTGCCAGCAGCCTTCGGACAGGCCGCACAGATACGCAGTATTTT.

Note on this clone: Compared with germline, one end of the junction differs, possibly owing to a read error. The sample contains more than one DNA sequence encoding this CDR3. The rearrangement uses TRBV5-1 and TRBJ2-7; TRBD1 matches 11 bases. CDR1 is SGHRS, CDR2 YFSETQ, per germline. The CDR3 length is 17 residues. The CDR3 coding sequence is TGCGCCAGCAGCCCTCAGACCGGGACAGGGGGTTCCTACGAGCAGTGCTTC. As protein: CASSPQTGTGGSYEQCF.

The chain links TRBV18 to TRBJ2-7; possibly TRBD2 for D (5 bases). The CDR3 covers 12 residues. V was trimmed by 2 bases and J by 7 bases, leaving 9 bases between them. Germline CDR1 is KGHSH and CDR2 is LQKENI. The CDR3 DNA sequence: TGTGCCAGCTCACCATCAGGCGGGGAGCAGTACTTC. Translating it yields CASSPSGGEQYF.

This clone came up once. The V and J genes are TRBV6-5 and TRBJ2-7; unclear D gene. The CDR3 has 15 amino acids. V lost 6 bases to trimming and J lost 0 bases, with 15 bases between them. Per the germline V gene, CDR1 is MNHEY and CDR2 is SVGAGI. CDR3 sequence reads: CASSPVASISYEQYF. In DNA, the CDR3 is TGTGCCAGCAGCCCCGTCGCCAGTATCTCCTACGAGCAGTACTTC.

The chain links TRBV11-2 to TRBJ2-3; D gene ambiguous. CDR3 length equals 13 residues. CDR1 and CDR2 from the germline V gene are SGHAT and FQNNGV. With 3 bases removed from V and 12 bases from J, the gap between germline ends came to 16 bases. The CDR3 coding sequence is TGTGCCAGCAGCTTCGACTGGCTCGGTCCCCAGTATTTT. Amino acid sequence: CASSFDWLGPQYF.

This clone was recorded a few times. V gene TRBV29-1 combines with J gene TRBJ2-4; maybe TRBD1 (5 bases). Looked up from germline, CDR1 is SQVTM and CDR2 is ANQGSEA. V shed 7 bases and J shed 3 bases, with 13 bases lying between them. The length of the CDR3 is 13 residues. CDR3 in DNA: TGCAGCGCCCAGGGAACTGGCAAAAACATTCAGTACTTC. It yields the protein CSAQGTGKNIQYF.

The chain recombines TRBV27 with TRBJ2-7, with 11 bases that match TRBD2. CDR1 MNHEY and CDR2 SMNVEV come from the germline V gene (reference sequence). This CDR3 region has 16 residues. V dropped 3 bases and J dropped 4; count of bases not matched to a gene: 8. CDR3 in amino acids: CASSFPGTSGVYEQYF. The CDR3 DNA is TGTGCCAGCAGTTTCCCAGGGACTAGCGGAGTTTACGAGCAGTACTTC.

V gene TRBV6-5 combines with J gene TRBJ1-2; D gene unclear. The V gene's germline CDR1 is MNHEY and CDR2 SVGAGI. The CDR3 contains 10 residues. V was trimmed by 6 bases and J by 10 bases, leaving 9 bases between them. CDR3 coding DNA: TGTGCCAGCAGGCATGAGATCTACACCTTC. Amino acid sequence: CASRHEIYTF.

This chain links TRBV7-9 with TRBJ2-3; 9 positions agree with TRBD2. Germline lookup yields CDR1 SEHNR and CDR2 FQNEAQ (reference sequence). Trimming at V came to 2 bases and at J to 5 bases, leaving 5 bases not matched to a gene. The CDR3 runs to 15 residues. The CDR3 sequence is CASSLRREGQDTQYF. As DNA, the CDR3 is TGTGCCAGCAGCTTAAGGCGGGAGGGCCAAGATACGCAGTATTTT.